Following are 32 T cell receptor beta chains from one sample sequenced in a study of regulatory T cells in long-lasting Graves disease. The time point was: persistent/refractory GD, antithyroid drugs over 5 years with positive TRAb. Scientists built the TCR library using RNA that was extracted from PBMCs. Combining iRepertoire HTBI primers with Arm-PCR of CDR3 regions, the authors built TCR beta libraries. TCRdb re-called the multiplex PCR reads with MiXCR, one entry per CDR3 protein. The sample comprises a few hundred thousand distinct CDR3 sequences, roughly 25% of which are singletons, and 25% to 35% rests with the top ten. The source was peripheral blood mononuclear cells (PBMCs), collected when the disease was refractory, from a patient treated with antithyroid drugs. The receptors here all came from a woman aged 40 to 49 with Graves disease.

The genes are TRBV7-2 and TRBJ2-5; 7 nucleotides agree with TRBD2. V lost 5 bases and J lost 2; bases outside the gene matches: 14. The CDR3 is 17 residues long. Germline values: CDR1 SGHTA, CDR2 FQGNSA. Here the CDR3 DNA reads TGTGCCAGCAGCCACCCCGGGGGAGCGGGAAAACAAGAGACCCAGTACTTC. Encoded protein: CASSHPGGAGKQETQYF.

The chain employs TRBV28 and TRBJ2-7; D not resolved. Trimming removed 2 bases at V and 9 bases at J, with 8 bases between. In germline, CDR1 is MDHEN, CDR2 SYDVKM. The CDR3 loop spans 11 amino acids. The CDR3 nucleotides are TGTGCCAGCAGTTTAAGTAGGGTGCAGTACTTC. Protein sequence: CASSLSRVQYF.

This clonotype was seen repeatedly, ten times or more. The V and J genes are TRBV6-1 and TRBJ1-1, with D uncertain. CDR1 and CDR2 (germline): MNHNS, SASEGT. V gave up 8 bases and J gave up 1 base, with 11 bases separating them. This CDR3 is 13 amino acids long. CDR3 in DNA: TGTGCCAGCCGCACCCACAGGAACACTGAAGCTTTCTTT. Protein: CASRTHRNTEAFF.

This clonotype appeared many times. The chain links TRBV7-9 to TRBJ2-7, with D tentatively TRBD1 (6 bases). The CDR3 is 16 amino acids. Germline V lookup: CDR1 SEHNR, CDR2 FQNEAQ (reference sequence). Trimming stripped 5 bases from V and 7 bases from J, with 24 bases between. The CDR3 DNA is TGTGCCAGCAGCACCCCCGGGACATTTGGTTCGTTAGAGCAGTACTTC. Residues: CASSTPGTFGSLEQYF. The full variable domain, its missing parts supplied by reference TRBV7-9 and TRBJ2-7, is DTGVSQNPRHKITKRGQNVTFRCDPISEHNRLYWYRQTLGQGPEFLTYFQNEAQLEKSRLLSDRFSAERPKGSFSTLEIQRTEQGDSAMYLCASSTPGTFGSLEQYFGPGTRLTVT.

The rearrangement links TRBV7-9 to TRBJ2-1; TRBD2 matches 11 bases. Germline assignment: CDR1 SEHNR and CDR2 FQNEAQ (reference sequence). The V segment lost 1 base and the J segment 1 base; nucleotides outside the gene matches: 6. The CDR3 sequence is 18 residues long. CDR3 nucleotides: TGTGCCAGCAGCTTAGGTAGGGGACTAGCGGCTTCCTACAATGAGCAGTTCTTC. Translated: CASSLGRGLAASYNEQFF.

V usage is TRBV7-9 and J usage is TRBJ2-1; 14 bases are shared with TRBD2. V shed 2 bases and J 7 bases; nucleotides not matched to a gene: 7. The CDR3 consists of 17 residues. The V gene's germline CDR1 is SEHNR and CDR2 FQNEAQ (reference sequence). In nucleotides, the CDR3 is TGTGCCAGCAGCTTAAGAGGGGGACTAGCGGGAGAAAATGAGCAGTTCTTC. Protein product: CASSLRGGLAGENEQFF.

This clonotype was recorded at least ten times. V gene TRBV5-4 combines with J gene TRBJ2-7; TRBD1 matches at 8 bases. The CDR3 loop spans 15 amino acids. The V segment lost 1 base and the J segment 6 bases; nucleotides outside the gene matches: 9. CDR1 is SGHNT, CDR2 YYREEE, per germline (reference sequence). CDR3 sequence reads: CASSLYSQGALEQYF. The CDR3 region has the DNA TGTGCCAGCAGCTTGTATTCGCAGGGGGCCCTCGAGCAGTACTTC.

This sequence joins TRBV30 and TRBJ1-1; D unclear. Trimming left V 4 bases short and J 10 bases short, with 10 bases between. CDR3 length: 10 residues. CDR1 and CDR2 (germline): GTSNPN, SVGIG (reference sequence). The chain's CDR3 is CAWISVVAFF. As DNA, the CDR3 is TGTGCCTGGATCTCGGTTGTAGCTTTCTTT. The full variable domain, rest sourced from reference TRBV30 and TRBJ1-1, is SQTIHQWPATLVQPVGSPLSLECTVEGTSNPNLYWYRQAAGRGLQLLFYSVGIGQISSEVPQNLSASRPQDRQFILSSKKLLLSDSGFYLCAWISVVAFFGQGTRLTVV.

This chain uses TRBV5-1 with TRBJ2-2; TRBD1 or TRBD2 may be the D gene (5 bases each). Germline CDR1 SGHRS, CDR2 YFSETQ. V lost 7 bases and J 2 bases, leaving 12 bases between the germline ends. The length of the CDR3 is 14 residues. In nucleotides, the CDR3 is TGCGCCAGCCATGAGGGGACCAACACCGGGGAGCTGTTTTTT. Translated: CASHEGTNTGELFF.

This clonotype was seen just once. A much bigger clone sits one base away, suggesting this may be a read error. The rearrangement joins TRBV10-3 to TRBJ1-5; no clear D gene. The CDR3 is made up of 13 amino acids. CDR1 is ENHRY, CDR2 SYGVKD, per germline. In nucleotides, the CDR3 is TGTGCCACCAGTGAGTCGGATAATCAGCCCCAGCATTTT. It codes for CATSESDNQPQHF.

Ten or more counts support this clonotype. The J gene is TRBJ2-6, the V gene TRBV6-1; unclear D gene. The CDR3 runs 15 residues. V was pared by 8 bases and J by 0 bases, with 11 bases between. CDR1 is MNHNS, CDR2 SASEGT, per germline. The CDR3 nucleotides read TGTGCCAGCGGATTCCTTATCTCTGGGGCCAACGTCCTGACTTTC. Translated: CASGFLISGANVLTF.

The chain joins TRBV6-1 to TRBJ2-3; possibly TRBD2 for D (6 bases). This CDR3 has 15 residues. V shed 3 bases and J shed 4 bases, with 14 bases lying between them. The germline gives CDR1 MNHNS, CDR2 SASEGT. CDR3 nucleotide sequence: TGTGCCAGCAGTGATAACCCCGGGACTTCAGATACGCAGTATTTT. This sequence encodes CASSDNPGTSDTQYF.

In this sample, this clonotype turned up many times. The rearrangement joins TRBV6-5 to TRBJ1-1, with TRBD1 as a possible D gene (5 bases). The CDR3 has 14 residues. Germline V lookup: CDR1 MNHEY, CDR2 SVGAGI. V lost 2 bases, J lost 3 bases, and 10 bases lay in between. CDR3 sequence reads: CASSYGTGHTEAFF. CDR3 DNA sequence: TGTGCCAGCAGTTACGGGACTGGGCACACTGAAGCTTTCTTT.

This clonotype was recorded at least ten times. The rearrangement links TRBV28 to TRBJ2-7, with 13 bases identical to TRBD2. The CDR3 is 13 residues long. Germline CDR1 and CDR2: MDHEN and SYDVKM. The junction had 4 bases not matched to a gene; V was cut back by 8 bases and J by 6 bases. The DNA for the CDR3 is TGTGCCAGCTCGACTAGCGGGAGGCGCGAGCAGTACTTC. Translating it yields CASSTSGRREQYF. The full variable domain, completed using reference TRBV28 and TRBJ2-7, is DVKVTQSSRYLVKRTGEKVFLECVQDMDHENMFWYRQDPGLGLRLIYFSYDVKMKEKGDIPEGYSVSREKKERFSLILESASTNQTSMYLCASSTSGRREQYFGPGTRLTVT.

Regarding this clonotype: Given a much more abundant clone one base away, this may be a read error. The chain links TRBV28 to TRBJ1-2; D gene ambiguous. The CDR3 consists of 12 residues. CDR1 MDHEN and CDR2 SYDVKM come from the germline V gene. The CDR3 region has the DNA TGTGTCAGTTTTAGGAGGTACTATGGCTACACCTTC. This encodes CVSFRRYYGYTF.

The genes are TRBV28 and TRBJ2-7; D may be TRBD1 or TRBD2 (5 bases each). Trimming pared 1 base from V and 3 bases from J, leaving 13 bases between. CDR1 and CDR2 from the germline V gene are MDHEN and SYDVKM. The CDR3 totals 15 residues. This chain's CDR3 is CASSLSSGLVYEQYF. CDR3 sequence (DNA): TGTGCCAGCAGTTTATCCTCGGGGCTGGTCTACGAGCAGTACTTC. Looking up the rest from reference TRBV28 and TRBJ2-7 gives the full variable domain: DVKVTQSSRYLVKRTGEKVFLECVQDMDHENMFWYRQDPGLGLRLIYFSYDVKMKEKGDIPEGYSVSREKKERFSLILESASTNQTSMYLCASSLSSGLVYEQYFGPGTRLTVT.

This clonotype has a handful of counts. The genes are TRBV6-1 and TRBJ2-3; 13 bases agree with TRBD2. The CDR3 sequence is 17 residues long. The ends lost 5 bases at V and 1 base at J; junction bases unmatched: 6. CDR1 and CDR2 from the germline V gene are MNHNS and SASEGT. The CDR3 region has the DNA TGTGCCAGCAGTACCCTAACTAGCGGGAGGGGCACAGATACGCAGTATTTT. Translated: CASSTLTSGRGTDTQYF.

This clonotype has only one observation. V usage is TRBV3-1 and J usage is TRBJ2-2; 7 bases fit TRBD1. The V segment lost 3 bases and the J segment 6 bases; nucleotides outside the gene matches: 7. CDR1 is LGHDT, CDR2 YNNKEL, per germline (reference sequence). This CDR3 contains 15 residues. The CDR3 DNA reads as TGTGCCAGCAGCCATTTCTACAGGGGCGCCGGGGAGCTGTTTTTT. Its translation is CASSHFYRGAGELFF.

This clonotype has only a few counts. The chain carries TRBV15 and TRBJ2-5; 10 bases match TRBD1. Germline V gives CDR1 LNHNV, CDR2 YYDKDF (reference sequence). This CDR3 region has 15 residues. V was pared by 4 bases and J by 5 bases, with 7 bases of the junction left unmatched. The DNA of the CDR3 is TGTGCCACCAGCACCTGGGACAGGGGAGGCGAGACCCAGTACTTC. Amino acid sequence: CATSTWDRGGETQYF.

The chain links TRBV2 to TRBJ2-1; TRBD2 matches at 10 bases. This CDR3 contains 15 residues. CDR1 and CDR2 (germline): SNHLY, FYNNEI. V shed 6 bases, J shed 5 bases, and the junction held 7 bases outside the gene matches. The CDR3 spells CASRGGLARNNEQFF. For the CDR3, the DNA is TGTGCCAGCAGGGGGGGACTAGCGAGGAACAATGAGCAGTTCTTC.

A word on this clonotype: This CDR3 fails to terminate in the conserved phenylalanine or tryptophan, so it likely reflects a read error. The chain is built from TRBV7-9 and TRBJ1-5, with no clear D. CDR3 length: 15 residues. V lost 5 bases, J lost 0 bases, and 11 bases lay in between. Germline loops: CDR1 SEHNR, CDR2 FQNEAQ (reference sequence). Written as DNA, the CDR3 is TGTGCCAGCAGCCCCGGACTTAGTAGCAATCAGCCCCAGCATCTT. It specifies CASSPGLSSNQPQHL.

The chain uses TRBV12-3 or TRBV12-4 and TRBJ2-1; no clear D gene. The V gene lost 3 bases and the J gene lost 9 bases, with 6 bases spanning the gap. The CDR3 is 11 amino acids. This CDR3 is CASSFSAEQFF. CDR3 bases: TGTGCCAGCAGTTTTTCCGCTGAGCAGTTCTTC.

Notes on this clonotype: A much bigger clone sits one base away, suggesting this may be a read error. The CDR3 DNA follows: TGTGCCAGCAGTGGTTCCGAAGGACAGGGCAGTGATGGCTACACCTTC. Translated, it gives CASSGSEGQGSDGYTF. J is TRBJ1-2 and V is TRBV2; 8 nucleotides line up with TRBD1. The germline gives CDR1 SNHLY, CDR2 FYNNEI. The J segment lost 6 bases and the V segment lost 4 bases, leaving 13 bases of the junction unmatched. The CDR3 length is 16 residues.

The CDR3 loop is CASSQAGTYTEAFF. The CDR3 DNA reads as TGCGCCAGCAGCCAAGCAGGGACGTACACTGAAGCTTTCTTT. The rearrangement joins TRBV4-1 to TRBJ1-1, with D perhaps TRBD1 (5 bases). Germline CDR1 is MGHRA and CDR2 is YSYEKL. The ends were cut back, 1 base at V and 3 bases at J, with 9 bases in the middle. The length of the CDR3 is 14 residues.

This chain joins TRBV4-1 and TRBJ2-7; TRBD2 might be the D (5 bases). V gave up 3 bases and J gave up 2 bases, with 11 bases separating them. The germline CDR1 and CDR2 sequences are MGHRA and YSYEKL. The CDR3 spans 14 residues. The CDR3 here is CASSHRDGTYEQYF. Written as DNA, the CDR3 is TGCGCCAGCAGCCACAGAGACGGGACCTACGAGCAGTACTTC.

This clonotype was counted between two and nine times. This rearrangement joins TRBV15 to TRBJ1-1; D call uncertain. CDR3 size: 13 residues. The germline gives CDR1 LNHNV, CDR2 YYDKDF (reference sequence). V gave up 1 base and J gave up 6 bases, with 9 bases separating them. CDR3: CATSRVKGSEAFF. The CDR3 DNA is TGTGCCACCAGCAGAGTTAAGGGCTCTGAAGCTTTCTTT.

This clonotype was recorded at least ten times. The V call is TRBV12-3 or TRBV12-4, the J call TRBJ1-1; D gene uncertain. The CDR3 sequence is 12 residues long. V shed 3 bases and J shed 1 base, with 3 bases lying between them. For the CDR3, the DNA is TGTGCCAGCAGTTTTTCGAACACTGAAGCTTTCTTT. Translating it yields CASSFSNTEAFF.

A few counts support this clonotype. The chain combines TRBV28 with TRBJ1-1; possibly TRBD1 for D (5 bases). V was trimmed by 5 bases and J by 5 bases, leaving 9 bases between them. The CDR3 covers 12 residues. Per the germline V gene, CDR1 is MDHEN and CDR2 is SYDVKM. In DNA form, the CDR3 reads TGTGCCAGCAGTCTCAGGGTAACTGAAGCTTTCTTT. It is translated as CASSLRVTEAFF.

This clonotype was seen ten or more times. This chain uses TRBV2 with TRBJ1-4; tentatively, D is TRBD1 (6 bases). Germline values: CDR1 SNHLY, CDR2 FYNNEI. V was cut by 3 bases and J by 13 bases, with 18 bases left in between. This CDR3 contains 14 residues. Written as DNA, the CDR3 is TGTGCCAGCAGTGAGGCATGGACAGCCTCGGGACTGTTTTTT. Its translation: CASSEAWTASGLFF.

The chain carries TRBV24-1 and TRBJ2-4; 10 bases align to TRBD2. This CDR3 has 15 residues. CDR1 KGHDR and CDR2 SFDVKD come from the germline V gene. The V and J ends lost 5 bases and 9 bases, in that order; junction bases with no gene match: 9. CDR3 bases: TGTGCCACCAGTGGCGAGCGGGAGGGCCGGGTCATTCAGTACTTC. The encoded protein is CATSGEREGRVIQYF.

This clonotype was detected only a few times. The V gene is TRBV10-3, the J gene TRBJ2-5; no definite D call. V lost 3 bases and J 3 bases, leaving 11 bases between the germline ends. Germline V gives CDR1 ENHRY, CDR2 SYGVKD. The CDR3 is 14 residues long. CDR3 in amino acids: CAISEGQNKETQYF. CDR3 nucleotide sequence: TGTGCCATCAGTGAAGGCCAAAACAAAGAGACCCAGTACTTC.

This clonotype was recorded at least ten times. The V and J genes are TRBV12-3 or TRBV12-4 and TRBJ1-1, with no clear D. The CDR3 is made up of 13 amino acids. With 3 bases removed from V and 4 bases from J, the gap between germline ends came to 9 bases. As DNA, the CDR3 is TGTGCCAGCAGTTTCGGGAGGATCACTGAAGCTTTCTTT. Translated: CASSFGRITEAFF.